This TCR beta chain is drawn from a study of blood T cell repertoires in COVID-19. The overall study: Sites across the United States, Italy and Spain contributed samples from acute and convalescent COVID-19. The analysed material was cDNA or gDNA that came from T cells, B-cell-depleted T cells, or PBMCs.

Seattle patient enrollment occurred during active infection, with longitudinal follow-up thereafter. Per the authors' pipeline: Nucleated cell number was recorded as an estimate derived from reference gene primer amplification. Profiling relied on immunoSEQ multiplex PCR, and the TCRdb table lists in-frame clones only, not all of them. The DNA gave D and trimming, while V, J and clone size come from that table. The sample yields 80,000 to 95,000 clones, more than 80% seen once. V dropped 5 bases and J dropped 4; count of bases not matched to a gene: 6. The CDR3 is 14 amino acids. Per the germline V gene, CDR1 is MDHEN and CDR2 is SYDVKM.

The sequencing sample was made of peripheral blood. The chain employs TRBV28 and TRBJ1-2; TRBD1 aligns across 8 bases. This TCR derives from a man older than 75 with COVID-19, enrolled during active disease. This CDR3 reads CASSAPGQAYGYTF. The CDR3 region has the DNA TGTGCCAGCAGTGCACCGGGACAGGCCTATGGCTACACCTTC.